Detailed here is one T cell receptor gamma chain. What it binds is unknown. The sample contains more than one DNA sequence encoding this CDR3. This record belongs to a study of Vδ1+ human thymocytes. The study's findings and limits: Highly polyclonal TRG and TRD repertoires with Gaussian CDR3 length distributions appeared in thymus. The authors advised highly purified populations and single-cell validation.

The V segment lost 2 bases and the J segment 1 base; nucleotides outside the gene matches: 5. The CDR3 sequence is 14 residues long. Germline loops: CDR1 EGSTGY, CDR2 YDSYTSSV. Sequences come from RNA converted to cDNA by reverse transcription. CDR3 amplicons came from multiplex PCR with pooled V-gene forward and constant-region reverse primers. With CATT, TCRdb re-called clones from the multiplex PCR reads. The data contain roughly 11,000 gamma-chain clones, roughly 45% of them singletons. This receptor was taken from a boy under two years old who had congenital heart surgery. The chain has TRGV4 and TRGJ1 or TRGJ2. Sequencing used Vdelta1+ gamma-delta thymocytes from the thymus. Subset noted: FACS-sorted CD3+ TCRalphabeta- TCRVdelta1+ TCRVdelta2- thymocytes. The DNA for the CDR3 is TGTGCCACCTGGGATGTGAGAAATTATTATAAGAAACTCTTT. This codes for CATWDVRNYYKKLF.